Presented here are 27 T cell receptor beta chains from one specimen sequenced in a study of T cell repertoires in cytomegalovirus infection. TCRdb re-called the reads through MiXCR, storing one row per CDR3 protein. This table holds a few hundred thousand distinct CDR3 sequences, approximately 13% found once. The sample was PBMCs. These TCRs come from a human donor in good health (CMV status not recorded). Some clones in this sample may be carry-over from other donors' samples.

This clonotype was detected many times. The gene calls are TRBV7-2 and TRBJ1-1; D perhaps matches TRBD1 (6 bases). Trimming removed 9 bases at V and 3 bases at J, with 17 bases between. The CDR3 length is 14 residues. Germline assignment: CDR1 SGHTA and CDR2 FQGNSA. The CDR3 coding sequence is TGTGCCAGTAAGCTCGGGGGCGCACACACTGAAGCTTTCTTT. It codes for CASKLGGAHTEAFF.

This clonotype was seen at least ten times. This chain uses TRBV28 with TRBJ2-4; 9 bases are shared with TRBD2. The germline V gene encodes CDR1 MDHEN and CDR2 SYDVKM. The V gene end was trimmed by 5 bases and the J gene end by 2 bases; junction bases not matched to a gene: 4. The CDR3 extends over 15 amino acids. In DNA, the CDR3 is TGTGCCAGCAGTGAAGCGGGAGGACCCAAAAACATTCAGTACTTC. Amino acid sequence: CASSEAGGPKNIQYF.

This clonotype has more than one count but fewer than ten. Here the CDR3 reads CASSFPGQGNQPQHF. The DNA of the CDR3 is TGTGCCAGCAGTTTCCCGGGACAGGGGAATCAGCCCCAGCATTTT. This chain joins TRBV28 and TRBJ1-5, with TRBD1 identical over 10 bases. The CDR3 has 15 residues. V shed 3 bases and J 4 bases; nucleotides not matched to a gene: 3. The germline gives CDR1 MDHEN, CDR2 SYDVKM.

The chain combines TRBV5-1 with TRBJ2-7; either TRBD1 or TRBD2 may fit D (5 bases each). Germline CDR1 is SGHRS and CDR2 is YFSETQ. The V end was cut by 4 bases, the J end by 0 bases, with 11 bases between. CDR3 size: 14 residues. The CDR3 bases are TGCGCCAGCAGCCTACGGGACGTCTCCTACGAGCAGTACTTC. It translates to CASSLRDVSYEQYF.

This clonotype was counted at least ten times. The chain uses TRBV11-2 and TRBJ1-1, with D unresolved. Germline V CDR1 and CDR2: SGHAT, FQNNGV. The CDR3 is made up of 14 amino acids. With 5 bases removed from V and 1 base from J, the gap between germline ends came to 11 bases. The CDR3 sequence is CASSLGLSNTEAFF. The CDR3 DNA follows: TGTGCCAGCAGCCTCGGACTGTCGAACACTGAAGCTTTCTTT.

In this sample, this clonotype turned up many times. DNA for the CDR3: TGTGCCAGCGGCCCGGGACGCCTAACCTCAGATACGCAGTATTTT. It encodes CASGPGRLTSDTQYF. The gene calls are TRBV7-2 and TRBJ2-3; D could derive from TRBD1 or TRBD2 (5 bases each). The V gene lost 8 bases and the J gene lost 4 bases, with 19 bases spanning the gap. In germline, CDR1 is SGHTA, CDR2 FQGNSA. This CDR3 region has 15 residues.

The chain combines TRBV7-9 with TRBJ1-2, with unresolved D. The CDR3 spans 11 residues. Germline V gene sequence: CDR1 SEHNR, CDR2 FQNEAQ (reference sequence). Trimming stripped 2 bases from V and 8 bases from J, with 6 bases between. The CDR3 sequence is CASSLQGGYTF. DNA for the CDR3: TGTGCCAGCAGCTTACAAGGCGGCTACACCTTC.

The genes are TRBV7-6 and TRBJ2-1; D may match TRBD1 or TRBD2 (6 bases each). Germline V gene lookup returns CDR1 SGHVS and CDR2 FNYEAQ. The CDR3 totals 13 residues. V was shortened by 7 bases and J by 6 bases, with 13 bases between the two germline ends. CDR3 amino acids: CASKGGASNEQFF. CDR3 DNA: TGTGCCAGCAAGGGGGGAGCCAGCAATGAGCAGTTCTTC.

To note about this clonotype: Possible read error: a much larger clone is one base away. Given the absence of the conserved phenylalanine or tryptophan at the CDR3 end, a read error is likely. The genes are TRBV7-6 and TRBJ1-6; TRBD1 is a possible D gene (6 bases). Germline V gene lookup returns CDR1 SGHVS and CDR2 FNYEAQ. V was shortened by 2 bases and J by 7 bases, with 9 bases between the two germline ends. The CDR3 loop spans 14 amino acids. The CDR3 here is CASSLPQGNSPLHV. The DNA for the CDR3 is TGTGCCAGCAGCTTACCACAGGGAAATTCACCCCTCCACGTT.

The chain joins TRBV19 to TRBJ1-2; the D is unclear. Germline CDR1 LNHDA, CDR2 SQIVND (reference sequence). With 1 base removed from V and 6 bases from J, the gap between germline ends came to 6 bases. This CDR3 has 12 residues. CDR3 sequence reads: CASSIGEDGYTF. CDR3 in DNA: TGTGCCAGTAGTATAGGGGAAGATGGCTACACCTTC. Filled out from reference TRBV19 and TRBJ1-2, the complete variable domain reads DGGITQSPKYLFRKEGQNVTLSCEQNLNHDAMYWYRQDPGQGLRLIYYSQIVNDFQKGDIAEGYSVSREKKESFPLTVTSAQKNPTAFYLCASSIGEDGYTFGSGTRLTVV.

At least ten counts were recorded for this clonotype. J is TRBJ2-1 and V is TRBV7-2; weak D call: TRBD1 (5 bases). Germline loops: CDR1 SGHTA, CDR2 FQGNSA. CDR3 length equals 13 residues. V was clipped by 5 bases and J by 4 bases, with 9 bases between them. CDR3 sequence (DNA): TGTGCCAGCAGCCCCGCAGGGTACAATGAGCAGTTCTTC. This codes for CASSPAGYNEQFF.

This clonotype was found many times. The V gene is TRBV5-6, the J gene TRBJ2-5; 12 nucleotides line up with TRBD2. V gave up 4 bases and J gave up 9 bases; unmatched junction bases: 10. Germline-derived CDR1 and CDR2 are SGHDT and YYEEEE. The CDR3 extends over 15 amino acids. CDR3 amino acids: CASSLGLAGPQAQYF. The CDR3 nucleotides are TGTGCCAGCAGCCTTGGACTAGCGGGGCCCCAGGCCCAGTACTTC.

CDR3: CASSPDRGMNTEAFF. CDR3 coding DNA: TGTGCCAGTAGTCCAGACAGGGGGATGAACACTGAAGCTTTCTTT. The V gene is TRBV19, the J gene TRBJ1-1; 9 bases agree with TRBD1. The CDR3 sequence is 15 residues long. Germline lookup yields CDR1 LNHDA and CDR2 SQIVND (reference sequence). With V trimmed by 5 bases and J by 0 bases, 4 bases remained unmatched.

The rearrangement links TRBV5-6 to TRBJ2-7; 8 positions agree with TRBD1. CDR3 length equals 14 residues. V shed 4 bases and J 7 bases; nucleotides not matched to a gene: 10. Germline CDR1 SGHDT, CDR2 YYEEEE. As DNA, the CDR3 is TGTGCCAGCAGCATGACTGGGACAGGAGGTGAGCAGTACTTC. It translates to CASSMTGTGGEQYF.

This clonotype has ten or more counts. The V gene is TRBV4-1, the J gene TRBJ1-1; D is perhaps TRBD1 (5 bases). The CDR3 is 15 residues long. V was cut by 0 bases and J by 3 bases, with 11 bases left in between. From germline, CDR1 is MGHRA and CDR2 YSYEKL. The DNA of the CDR3 is TGCGCCAGCAGCCAAGAACCGGGGCCCTACACTGAAGCTTTCTTT. It yields the protein CASSQEPGPYTEAFF.

This clonotype turned up a few times. This chain uses TRBV20-1 with TRBJ2-5; 7 bases map to TRBD2. The V and J ends lost 6 bases and 1 base, in that order; junction bases with no gene match: 8. The CDR3 has 14 amino acids. The germline gives CDR1 DFQATT, CDR2 SNEGSKA (reference sequence). The DNA of the CDR3 is TGCAGTGCGAGCCTGATAGCGGGCCAAGAGACCCAGTACTTC. It yields the protein CSASLIAGQETQYF.

This clonotype was picked up a small number of times. V gene TRBV20-1 combines with J gene TRBJ2-3; D unclear. The CDR3 contains 11 residues. V dropped 6 bases and J dropped 6 bases, with 10 bases sitting between them. Germline CDR1 reads DFQATT; CDR2 reads SNEGSKA (reference sequence). As DNA, the CDR3 is TGCAGTGCGCGGACCCGTGATACGCAGTATTTT. Encoded protein: CSARTRDTQYF.

This chain links TRBV4-1 with TRBJ2-3, with 13 nucleotides matching TRBD2. V lost 5 bases, J lost 3 bases, and 5 bases stayed unmatched. CDR1 and CDR2 from the germline V gene are MGHRA and YSYEKL. The CDR3 covers 16 residues. CDR3 sequence reads: CASSGWTSGSTDTQYF. CDR3 in DNA: TGCGCCAGCAGCGGTTGGACTAGCGGGAGTACAGATACGCAGTATTTT.

The V call is TRBV20-1, the J call TRBJ2-5; D not certain. The CDR3 contains 14 residues. The V end lost 2 bases, the J end lost 2 bases, and 12 bases lay between the germline ends. Per the germline V gene, CDR1 is DFQATT and CDR2 is SNEGSKA (reference sequence). The CDR3 sequence is CSARHQKPQETQYF. The CDR3 DNA reads as TGCAGTGCTAGACACCAAAAGCCTCAAGAGACCCAGTACTTC.

This rearrangement joins TRBV5-1 to TRBJ1-5; unclear D gene. CDR1 and CDR2 (germline): SGHRS, YFSETQ. The CDR3 is 13 residues long. Between the trimmed V and J ends, which lost 5 bases and 4 bases, there was a span of 10 bases. This CDR3 is CASRVDRNQPQHF. The CDR3, as DNA: TGCGCCAGCAGGGTGGATCGGAATCAGCCCCAGCATTTT.

This clonotype has ten or more counts. This chain uses TRBV4-1 with TRBJ2-5, with D hard to call. Germline V gives CDR1 MGHRA, CDR2 YSYEKL. Trimming pared 0 bases from V and 0 bases from J, leaving 8 bases between. The CDR3 is 15 residues long. For the CDR3, the DNA is TGCGCCAGCAGCCAAGATATTCGATACCAAGAGACCCAGTACTTC. It yields the protein CASSQDIRYQETQYF.

This clonotype showed up just a few times. The chain has TRBV4-2 and TRBJ2-2, with a tentative D call TRBD2 (5 bases). In germline, CDR1 is LGHNA, CDR2 YNFKEQ. Between the trimmed V and J ends, which lost 0 bases and 5 bases, there was a span of 10 bases. This CDR3 spans 15 amino acids. The CDR3 reads CASSQEGPGTGELFF. The CDR3 nucleotides are TGTGCCAGCAGCCAAGAGGGTCCGGGGACCGGGGAGCTGTTTTTT.

The chain combines TRBV20-1 with TRBJ2-1; the D is unclear. CDR3 size: 14 residues. Trimming cost V 0 bases and J 7 bases, with 13 bases left between them. Germline loops: CDR1 DFQATT, CDR2 SNEGSKA (reference sequence). CDR3 sequence reads: CSARDPPNWNEQFF. CDR3 DNA sequence: TGCAGTGCTAGAGACCCCCCTAACTGGAATGAGCAGTTCTTC.

This clonotype was counted ten times or more. The genes are TRBV2 and TRBJ2-7; D gene unclear. Germline CDR1 is SNHLY and CDR2 is FYNNEI. The V end was cut by 6 bases, the J end by 3 bases, with 12 bases between. This CDR3 contains 13 residues. The CDR3 is CASSARVIYEQYF. The CDR3 bases are TGTGCCAGCAGCGCCCGGGTGATCTACGAGCAGTACTTC.

This clonotype was observed many times. The chain uses TRBV10-3 and TRBJ2-7; perhaps TRBD1 as D (5 bases). Germline CDR1 and CDR2: ENHRY and SYGVKD. The CDR3 has 16 residues. V shed 0 bases and J shed 4 bases, with 16 bases lying between them. CDR3 DNA: TGTGCCATCAGTGAGTCAGTTGGGGCGCTTGTTTACGAGCAGTACTTC. Its protein product is CAISESVGALVYEQYF.

This clonotype was detected ten times or more. V is TRBV7-8 and J is TRBJ1-2; 11 positions match TRBD1. Per the germline V gene, CDR1 is SGHVS and CDR2 is FQNEAQ. The CDR3 has 15 amino acids. The V segment lost 5 bases and the J segment 7 bases; nucleotides outside the gene matches: 9. CDR3 nucleotide sequence: TGTGCCAGCAGCCACGGGACAGGGGGGTTCTCTGGCTACACCTTC. Encoded protein: CASSHGTGGFSGYTF.

This clonotype showed up many times. This sequence joins TRBV7-2 and TRBJ1-4, with D unresolved. Trimming stripped 2 bases from V and 3 bases from J, with 1 base between. This CDR3 is 12 amino acids long. Germline CDR1 is SGHTA and CDR2 is FQGNSA. CDR3 sequence: CASSLPNEKLFF. CDR3 nucleotides: TGTGCCAGCAGCTTACCTAATGAAAAACTGTTTTTT.